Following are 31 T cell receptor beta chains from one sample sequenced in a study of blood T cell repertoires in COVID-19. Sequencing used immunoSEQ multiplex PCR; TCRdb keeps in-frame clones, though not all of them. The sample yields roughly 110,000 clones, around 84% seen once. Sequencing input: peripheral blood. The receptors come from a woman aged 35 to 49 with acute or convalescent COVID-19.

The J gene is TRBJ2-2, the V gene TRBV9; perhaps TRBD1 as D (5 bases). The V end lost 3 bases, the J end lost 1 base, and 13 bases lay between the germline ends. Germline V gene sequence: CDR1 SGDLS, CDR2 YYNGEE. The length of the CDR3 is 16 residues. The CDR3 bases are TGTGCCAGCAGCGCCCGTGGGCAGGGGAACACCGGGGAGCTGTTTTTT. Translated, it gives CASSARGQGNTGELFF.

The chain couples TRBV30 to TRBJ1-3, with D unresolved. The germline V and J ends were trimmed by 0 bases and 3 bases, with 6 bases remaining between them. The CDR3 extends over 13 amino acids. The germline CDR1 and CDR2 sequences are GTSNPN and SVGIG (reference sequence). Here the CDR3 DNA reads TGTGCCTGGAGTGTCCGGGATGGAAACACCATATATTTT. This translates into CAWSVRDGNTIYF.

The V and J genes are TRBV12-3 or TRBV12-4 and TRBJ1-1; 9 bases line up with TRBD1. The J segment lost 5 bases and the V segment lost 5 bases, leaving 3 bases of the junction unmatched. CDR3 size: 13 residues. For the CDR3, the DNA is TGTGCCAGCAGTCTGGGACAGGGTACTGAAGCTTTCTTT. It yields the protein CASSLGQGTEAFF.

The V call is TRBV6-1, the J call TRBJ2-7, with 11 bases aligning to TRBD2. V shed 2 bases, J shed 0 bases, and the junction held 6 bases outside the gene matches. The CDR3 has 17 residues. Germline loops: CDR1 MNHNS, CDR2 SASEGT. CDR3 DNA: TGTGCCAGCAGTGAAACTAGCGGGGGCCTGAGCTCCTACGAGCAGTACTTC. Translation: CASSETSGGLSSYEQYF.

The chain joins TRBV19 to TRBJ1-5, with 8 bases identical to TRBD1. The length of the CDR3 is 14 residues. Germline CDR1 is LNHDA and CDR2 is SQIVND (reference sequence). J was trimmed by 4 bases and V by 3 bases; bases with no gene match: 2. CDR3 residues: CASSMGQANQPQHF. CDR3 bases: TGTGCCAGTAGTATGGGACAGGCTAATCAGCCCCAGCATTTT.

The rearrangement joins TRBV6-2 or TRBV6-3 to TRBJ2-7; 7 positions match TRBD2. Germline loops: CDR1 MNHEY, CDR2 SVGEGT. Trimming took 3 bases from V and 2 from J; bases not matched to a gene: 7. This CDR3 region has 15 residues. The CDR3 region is CASSYGRGIAYEQYF. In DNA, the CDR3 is TGTGCCAGCAGTTATGGGAGGGGAATAGCCTACGAGCAGTACTTC.

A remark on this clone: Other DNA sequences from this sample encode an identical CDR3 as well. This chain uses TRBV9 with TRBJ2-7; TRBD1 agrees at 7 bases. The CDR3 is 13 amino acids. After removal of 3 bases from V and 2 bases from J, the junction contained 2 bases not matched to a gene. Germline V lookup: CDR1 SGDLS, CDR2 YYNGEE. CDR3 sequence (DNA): TGTGCCAGCAGCGGCCAGGGGGCCTACGAGCAGTACTTC. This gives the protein CASSGQGAYEQYF.

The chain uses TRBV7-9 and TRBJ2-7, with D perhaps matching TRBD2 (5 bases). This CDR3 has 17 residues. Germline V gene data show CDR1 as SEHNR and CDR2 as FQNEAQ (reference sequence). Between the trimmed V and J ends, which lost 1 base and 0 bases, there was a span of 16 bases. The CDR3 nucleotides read TGTGCCAGCAGCTTAGTGGGCGGGCGGAGCTCCTCCTACGAGCAGTACTTC. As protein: CASSLVGGRSSSYEQYF.

The CDR3 loop is CASRTGTANNSPLHF. The CDR3 region has the DNA TGTGCCAGCAGAACCGGGACAGCCAATAATTCACCCCTCCACTTT. This chain uses TRBV2 with TRBJ1-6, with TRBD1 matching over 7 bases. The ends lost 6 bases at V and 5 bases at J; junction bases unmatched: 7. The CDR3 covers 15 residues. Germline V lookup: CDR1 SNHLY, CDR2 FYNNEI.

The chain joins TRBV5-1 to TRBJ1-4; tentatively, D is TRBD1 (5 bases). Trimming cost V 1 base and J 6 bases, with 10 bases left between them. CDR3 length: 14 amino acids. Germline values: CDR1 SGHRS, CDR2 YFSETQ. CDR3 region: CASSLRGLDEKLFF. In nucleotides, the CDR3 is TGCGCCAGCAGCTTGAGGGGTTTGGATGAAAAACTGTTTTTT. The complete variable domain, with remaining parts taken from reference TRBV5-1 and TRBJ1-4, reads KAGVTQTPRYLIKTRGQQVTLSCSPISGHRSVSWYQQTPGQGLQFLFEYFSETQRNKGNFPGRFSGRQFSNSRSEMNVSTLELGDSALYLCASSLRGLDEKLFFGSGTQLSVL.

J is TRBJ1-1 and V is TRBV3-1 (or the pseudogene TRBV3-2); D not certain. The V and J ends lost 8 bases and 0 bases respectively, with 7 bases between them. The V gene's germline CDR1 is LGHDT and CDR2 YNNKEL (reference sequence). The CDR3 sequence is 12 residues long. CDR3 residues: CASGRVNTEAFF. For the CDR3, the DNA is TGTGCCAGCGGTCGGGTGAACACTGAAGCTTTCTTT.

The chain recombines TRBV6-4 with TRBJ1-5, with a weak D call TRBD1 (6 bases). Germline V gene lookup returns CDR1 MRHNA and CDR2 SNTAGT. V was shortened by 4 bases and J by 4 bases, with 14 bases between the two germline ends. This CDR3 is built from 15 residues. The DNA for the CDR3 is TGTGCCAGCAGTGCCGAACAGGGACCAAATCAGCCCCAGCATTTT. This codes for CASSAEQGPNQPQHF.

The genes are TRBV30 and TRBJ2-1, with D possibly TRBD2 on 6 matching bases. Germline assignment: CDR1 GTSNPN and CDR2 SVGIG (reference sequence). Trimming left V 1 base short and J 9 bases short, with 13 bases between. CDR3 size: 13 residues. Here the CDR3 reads CAWSETGRGEQFF. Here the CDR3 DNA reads TGTGCCTGGAGTGAGACGGGGCGGGGTGAGCAGTTCTTC. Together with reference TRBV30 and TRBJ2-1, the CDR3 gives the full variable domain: SQTIHQWPATLVQPVGSPLSLECTVEGTSNPNLYWYRQAAGRGLQLLFYSVGIGQISSEVPQNLSASRPQDRQFILSSKKLLLSDSGFYLCAWSETGRGEQFFGPGTRLTVL.

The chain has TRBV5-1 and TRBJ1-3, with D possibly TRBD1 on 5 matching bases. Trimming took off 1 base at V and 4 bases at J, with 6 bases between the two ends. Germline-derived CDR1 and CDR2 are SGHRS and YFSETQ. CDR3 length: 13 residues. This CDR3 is CASSLTGGNTIYF. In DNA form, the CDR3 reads TGCGCCAGCAGCTTGACAGGCGGAAACACCATATATTTT.

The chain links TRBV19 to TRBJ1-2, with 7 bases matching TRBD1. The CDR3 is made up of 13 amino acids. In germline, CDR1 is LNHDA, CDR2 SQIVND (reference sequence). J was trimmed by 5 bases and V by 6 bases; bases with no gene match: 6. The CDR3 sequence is CASSLQGFYGYTF. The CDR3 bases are TGTGCCAGTAGCCTACAGGGGTTTTATGGCTACACCTTC.

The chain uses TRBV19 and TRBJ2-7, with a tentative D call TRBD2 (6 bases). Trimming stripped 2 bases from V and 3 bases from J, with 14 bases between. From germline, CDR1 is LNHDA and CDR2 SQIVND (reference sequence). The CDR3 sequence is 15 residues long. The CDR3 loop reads CASSILRGAYYEQYF. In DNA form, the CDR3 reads TGTGCCAGTAGTATATTGCGGGGTGCCTACTACGAGCAGTACTTC.

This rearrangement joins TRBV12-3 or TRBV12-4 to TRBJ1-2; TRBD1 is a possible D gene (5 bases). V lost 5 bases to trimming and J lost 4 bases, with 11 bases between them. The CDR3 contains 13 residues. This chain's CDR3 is CASSRRDSYGYTF. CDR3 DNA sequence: TGTGCCAGCAGTCGTAGAGACAGCTATGGCTACACCTTC.

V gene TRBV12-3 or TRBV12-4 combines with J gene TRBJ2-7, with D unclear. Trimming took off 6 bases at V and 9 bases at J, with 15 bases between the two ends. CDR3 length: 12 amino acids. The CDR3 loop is CASSSLTSGQYF. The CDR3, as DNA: TGTGCCAGCAGCTCACTAACTTCCGGGCAGTACTTC.

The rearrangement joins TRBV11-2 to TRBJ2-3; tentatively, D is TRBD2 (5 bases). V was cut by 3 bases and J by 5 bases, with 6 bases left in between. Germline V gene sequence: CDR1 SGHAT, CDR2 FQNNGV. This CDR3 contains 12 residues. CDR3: CASSLGRDTQYF. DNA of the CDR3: TGTGCCAGCAGCTTGGGGAGAGATACGCAGTATTTT.

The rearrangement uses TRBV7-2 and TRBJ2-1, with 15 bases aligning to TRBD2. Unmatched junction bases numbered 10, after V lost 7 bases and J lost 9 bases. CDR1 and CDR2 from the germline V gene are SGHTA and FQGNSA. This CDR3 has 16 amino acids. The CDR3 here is CASTLRTSGGAGEQFF. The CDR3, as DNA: TGTGCCAGCACCCTCCGGACTAGCGGGGGGGCAGGTGAGCAGTTCTTC.

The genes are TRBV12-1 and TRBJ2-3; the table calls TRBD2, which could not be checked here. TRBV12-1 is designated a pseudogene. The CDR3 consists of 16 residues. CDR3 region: CASNLPRGSNTDTQYF. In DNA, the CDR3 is TGTGCCAGCAACCTCCCGCGCGGGTCTAACACAGATACGCAGTATTTT.

Written as DNA, the CDR3 is TGTGCCAGCAGTAGGCAGGGCCTAACCTACGAGCAGTACTTC. It translates to CASSRQGLTYEQYF. The chain uses TRBV6-5 and TRBJ2-7, with D tentatively TRBD1 (5 bases). Trimming removed 5 bases from V and 2 bases from J, with 13 bases in between. This CDR3 contains 14 residues. Germline V gives CDR1 MNHEY, CDR2 SVGAGI.

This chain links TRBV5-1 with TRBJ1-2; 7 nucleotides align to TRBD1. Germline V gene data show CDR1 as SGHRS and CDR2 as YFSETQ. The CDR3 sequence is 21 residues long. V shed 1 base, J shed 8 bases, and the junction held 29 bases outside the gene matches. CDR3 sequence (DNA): TGCGCCAGCAGCTTGTGGGCCACTCCGGGACAGCCGTTTCTATGTTGCCGGGGCTACACCTTC. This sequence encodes CASSLWATPGQPFLCCRGYTF.

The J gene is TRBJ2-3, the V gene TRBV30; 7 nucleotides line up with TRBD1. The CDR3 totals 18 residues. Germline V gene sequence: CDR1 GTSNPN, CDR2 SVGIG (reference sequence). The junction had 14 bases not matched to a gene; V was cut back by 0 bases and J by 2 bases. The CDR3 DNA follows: TGTGCCTGGAGTGTACTCCTCTGGACAGGTTTTCTCACAGATACGCAGTATTTT. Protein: CAWSVLLWTGFLTDTQYF.

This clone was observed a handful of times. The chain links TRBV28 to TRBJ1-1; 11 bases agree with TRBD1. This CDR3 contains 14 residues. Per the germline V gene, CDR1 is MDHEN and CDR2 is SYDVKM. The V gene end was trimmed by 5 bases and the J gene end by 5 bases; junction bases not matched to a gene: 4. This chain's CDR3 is CASSNGTGGTEAFF. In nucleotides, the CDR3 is TGTGCCAGCAGTAACGGGACAGGGGGGACTGAAGCTTTCTTT. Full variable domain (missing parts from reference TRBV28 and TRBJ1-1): DVKVTQSSRYLVKRTGEKVFLECVQDMDHENMFWYRQDPGLGLRLIYFSYDVKMKEKGDIPEGYSVSREKKERFSLILESASTNQTSMYLCASSNGTGGTEAFFGQGTRLTVV.

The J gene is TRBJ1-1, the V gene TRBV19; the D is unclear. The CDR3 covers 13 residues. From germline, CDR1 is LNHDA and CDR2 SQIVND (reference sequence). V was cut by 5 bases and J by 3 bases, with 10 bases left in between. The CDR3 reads CASSLRRDTEAFF. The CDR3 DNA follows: TGTGCCAGTAGTCTTCGGAGAGACACTGAAGCTTTCTTT.

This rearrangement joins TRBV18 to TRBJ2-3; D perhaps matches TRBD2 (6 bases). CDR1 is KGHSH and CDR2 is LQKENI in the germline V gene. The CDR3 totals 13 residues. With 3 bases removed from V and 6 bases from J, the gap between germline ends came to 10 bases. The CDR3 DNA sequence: TGTGCCAGCTCACCCCGCGGGATGGATACGCAGTATTTT. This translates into CASSPRGMDTQYF.

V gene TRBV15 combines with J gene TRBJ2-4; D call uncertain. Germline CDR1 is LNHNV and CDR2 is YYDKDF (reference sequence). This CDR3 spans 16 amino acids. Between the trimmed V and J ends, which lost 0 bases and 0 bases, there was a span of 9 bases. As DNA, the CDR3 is TGTGCCACCAGCAGAGATGTCCTACTAGCCAAAAACATTCAGTACTTC. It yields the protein CATSRDVLLAKNIQYF.

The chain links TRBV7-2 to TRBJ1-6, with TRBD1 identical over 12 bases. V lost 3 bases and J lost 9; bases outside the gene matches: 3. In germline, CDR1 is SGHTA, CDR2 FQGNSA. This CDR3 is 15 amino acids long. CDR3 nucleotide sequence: TGTGCCAGCAGCTTGGGGACAGGGGGCACTTCACCCCTCCACTTT. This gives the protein CASSLGTGGTSPLHF.

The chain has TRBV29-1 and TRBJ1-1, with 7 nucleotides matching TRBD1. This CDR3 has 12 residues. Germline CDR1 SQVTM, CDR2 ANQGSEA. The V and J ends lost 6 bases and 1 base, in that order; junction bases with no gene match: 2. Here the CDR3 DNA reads TGCAGCGTCGGGGACAGGAACACTGAAGCTTTCTTT. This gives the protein CSVGDRNTEAFF.

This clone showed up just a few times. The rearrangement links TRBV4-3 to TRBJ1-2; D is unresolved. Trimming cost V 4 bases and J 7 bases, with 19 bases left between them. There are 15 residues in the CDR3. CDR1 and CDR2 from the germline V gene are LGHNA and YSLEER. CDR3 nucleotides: TGCGCCAGCAGCCCCACACGATGGAGGGAGGGTGGCTACACCTTC. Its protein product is CASSPTRWREGGYTF.